One TCR beta chain is described in this entry. Its specificity is not known. The data were taken from a study of shared clonotypes between healthy human individuals. The deep-level immunoSEQ assay was used. Every unsorted PBMC PCR replicate was loaded with 300 ng DNA, roughly 30,000 T cell genomes. Sequencing used immunoSEQ multiplex PCR; TCRdb keeps in-frame clones, though not all of them. The sample has 500,000 to 650,000 clones; just over 75% are singletons. Study outcomes and limitations: Owing to a small donor count, the genetic and exposure-history diversity represented was limited.

This CDR3 comprises 14 residues. Germline values: CDR1 MNHNS, CDR2 SASEGT. V lost 8 bases and J 0 bases, leaving 14 bases between the germline ends. The source material was PBMCs. The rearrangement uses TRBV6-1 and TRBJ2-7; D might be TRBD1 or TRBD2, each matching 5 bases. The sequence derives from a woman between 40 and 50 years old in good health. Some clones in this sample may be carry-over from other donors' samples. The DNA for the CDR3 is TGTGCCAGCTCCCGGGACGCGAGCTCCTACGAGCAGTACTTC. Translated, it gives CASSRDASSYEQYF.